The 13 T cell receptor beta chains below were found in one sample sequenced in a study of T-cell memory formation after mild COVID-19. TCRdb used MiXCR to reprocess the 5' RACE reads, holding one entry per CDR3 protein. The sample carries 350,000 or so distinct CDR3 sequences, around 21% recorded once. Sequencing was done on a sample of PBMCs or a T cell subset sorted from them (not recorded which). These receptors all come from an adult woman who had mild COVID-19 (a few samples of this study predate the infection). Cell type and time point are not known.

CDR3 in amino acids: CASRGEPRYEQYF. CDR3 coding DNA: TGTGCCAGCAGGGGCGAACCCCGGTACGAGCAGTACTTC. The V gene is TRBV6-6, the J gene TRBJ2-7; no firm D call. Germline CDR1 MNHNY, CDR2 SVGAGI (reference sequence). The V gene lost 6 bases and the J gene lost 4 bases, with 13 bases spanning the gap. The CDR3 totals 13 residues.

The rearrangement links TRBV12-3 or TRBV12-4 to TRBJ1-5; D is unclear. Deletions cut 6 bases from V and 1 base from J, with 13 bases between. The CDR3 spans 15 residues. CDR3 sequence (DNA): TGTGCCAGCAGCGACACGCGGGCGAGCAATCAGCCCCAGCATTTT. Protein: CASSDTRASNQPQHF.

This clonotype has more than one count but fewer than ten. This chain links TRBV7-9 with TRBJ2-1; D may be TRBD2 (6 bases). Trimming removed 4 bases from V and 7 bases from J, with 11 bases in between. The germline CDR1 and CDR2 sequences are SEHNR and FQNEAQ (reference sequence). The CDR3 is 13 residues long. The CDR3 nucleotides are TGTGCCAGCAGCTCCCCGGGAGTGAATGAGCAGTTCTTC. Protein product: CASSSPGVNEQFF.

This clonotype was recorded once. V and J are TRBV4-2 and TRBJ2-7; D not resolved. The V end was cut by 0 bases, the J end by 2 bases, with 5 bases between. The germline V gene has CDR1 LGHNA and CDR2 YNFKEQ. The CDR3 totals 13 residues. The CDR3 sequence is CASSQDRPYEQYF. In DNA, the CDR3 is TGTGCCAGCAGCCAAGATAGGCCCTACGAGCAGTACTTC.

This clonotype was counted between two and nine times. The chain links TRBV5-1 to TRBJ1-2, with 8 bases aligning to TRBD1. The CDR3 totals 14 residues. Trimming took 4 bases from V and 4 from J; bases not matched to a gene: 6. The germline gives CDR1 SGHRS, CDR2 YFSETQ. CDR3 in amino acids: CASSPGQGIYGYTF. The CDR3 region has the DNA TGCGCCAGCAGCCCTGGACAGGGCATCTATGGCTACACCTTC.

This clonotype was seen more than once but under ten times. V gene TRBV4-3 combines with J gene TRBJ2-3; 8 bases align to TRBD2. Germline V gives CDR1 LGHNA, CDR2 YSLEER. The CDR3 length is 19 residues. The junction had 13 bases not matched to a gene; V was cut back by 0 bases and J by 2 bases. CDR3 residues: CASSQEGLAGAGHTDTQYF. The CDR3 DNA follows: TGCGCCAGCAGCCAAGAAGGGCTAGCGGGCGCTGGGCACACAGATACGCAGTATTTT.

The chain recombines TRBV4-1 with TRBJ1-1; D uncertain. Trimming stripped 4 bases from V and 1 base from J, with 10 bases between. Germline V gene lookup returns CDR1 MGHRA and CDR2 YSYEKL. There are 14 residues in the CDR3. This chain's CDR3 is CASSRYQANTEAFF. CDR3 bases: TGCGCCAGCAGCCGGTATCAGGCGAACACTGAAGCTTTCTTT.

The gene calls are TRBV24-1 and TRBJ2-1; D gene uncertain. Trimming took 5 bases from V and 8 from J, leaving 9 bases between them. Per the germline V gene, CDR1 is KGHDR and CDR2 is SFDVKD. CDR3 length equals 12 residues. CDR3 region: CATSGGSDEQFF. Written as DNA, the CDR3 is TGTGCCACCAGTGGTGGGTCTGATGAGCAGTTCTTC.

In its sample, this clonotype was seen a few times. The V call is TRBV9, the J call TRBJ2-3; D might be TRBD1 (5 bases). Germline V gene data show CDR1 as SGDLS and CDR2 as YYNGEE. This CDR3 region has 15 residues. Trimming stripped 2 bases from V and 1 base from J, with 11 bases between. The CDR3 nucleotides are TGTGCCAGCAGCGTCGAAGGACATCGCACAGATACGCAGTATTTT. Its translation: CASSVEGHRTDTQYF.

The table lists this clonotype with a few counts. The chain joins TRBV4-1 to TRBJ2-4; D is perhaps TRBD1 (6 bases). Germline-derived CDR1 and CDR2 are MGHRA and YSYEKL. CDR3 size: 14 residues. V was trimmed by 6 bases and J by 0 bases, leaving 9 bases between them. The CDR3 reads CASSSGEAKNIQYF. The CDR3 DNA reads as TGCGCCAGCAGTTCAGGGGAAGCCAAAAACATTCAGTACTTC.

This clonotype was found a few times. The V call is TRBV4-1, the J call TRBJ2-3; 9 bases line up with TRBD1. The germline V gene encodes CDR1 MGHRA and CDR2 YSYEKL. CDR3 length equals 15 residues. The trim removed 6 bases at V and 2 bases at J, leaving 6 bases unmatched. The CDR3 DNA sequence: TGCGCCAGCAGTCGCGGACAGGGGAACACAGATACGCAGTATTTT. Amino acids: CASSRGQGNTDTQYF.

This clonotype was counted a few times. The chain joins TRBV4-1 to TRBJ2-1, with D possibly matching TRBD2 (7 bases). Trimming pared 1 base from V and 2 bases from J, leaving 9 bases between. CDR3 length: 15 amino acids. Germline V CDR1 and CDR2: MGHRA, YSYEKL. CDR3 in amino acids: CASSQGRGPYNEQFF. In DNA, the CDR3 is TGCGCCAGCAGCCAAGGGCGGGGGCCCTACAATGAGCAGTTCTTC.

This clonotype was counted a few times. The chain joins TRBV5-1 to TRBJ2-3; TRBD2 is a possible D gene (6 bases). The CDR3 length is 12 residues. Germline V gene sequence: CDR1 SGHRS, CDR2 YFSETQ. The CDR3, as DNA: TGCGCGGCGGGGCCCAGCACAGATACGCAGTATTTT. Residues: CAAGPSTDTQYF. Full variable domain (rest looked up from reference TRBV5-1 and TRBJ2-3): KAGVTQTPRYLIKTRGQQVTLSCSPISGHRSVSWYQQTPGQGLQFLFEYFSETQRNKGNFPGRFSGRQFSNSRSEMNVSTLELGDSALYLCAAGPSTDTQYFGPGTRLTVL.